The clone carrying this TCR beta chain was observed a few times. The data originate from a study of blood T cell repertoires in COVID-19. Study-level information: T cells, B-cell-depleted T cells, or PBMCs provided the cDNA or gDNA that served as material.

Looked up from germline, CDR1 is LGHNA and CDR2 is YSLEER. The CDR3 has 13 amino acids. V was shortened by 0 bases and J by 10 bases, with 7 bases between the two germline ends. Per the study methods: Estimates of nucleated cell counts were drawn from the amplification of reference gene primers. Generated by immunoSEQ multiplex PCR, the TCRdb table keeps only in-frame clones and is missing some. V, J and clone size derive from that table, while D and trimming were established from the DNA sequence. The repertoire includes roughly 130,000 clones, about 80% of them detected once, and 3% to 4.5% sits in the top ten.

The clonotype was recovered from a man in his sixties with acute or convalescent COVID-19. The chain employs TRBV4-3 and TRBJ1-6, with D uncertain. Sequencing input: peripheral blood. The CDR3 loop reads CASSQDAGSPLHF. In DNA form, the CDR3 reads TGCGCCAGCAGCCAAGATGCGGGCTCACCCCTCCACTTT.